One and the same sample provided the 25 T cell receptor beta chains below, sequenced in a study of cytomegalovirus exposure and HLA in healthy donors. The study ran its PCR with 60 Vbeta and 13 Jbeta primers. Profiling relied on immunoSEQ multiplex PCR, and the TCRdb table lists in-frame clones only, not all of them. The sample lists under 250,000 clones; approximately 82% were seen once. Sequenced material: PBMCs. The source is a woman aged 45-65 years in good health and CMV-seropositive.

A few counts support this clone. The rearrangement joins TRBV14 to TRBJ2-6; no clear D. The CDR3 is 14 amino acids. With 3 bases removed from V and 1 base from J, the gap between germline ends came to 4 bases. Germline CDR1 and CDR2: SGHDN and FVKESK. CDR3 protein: CASSHLSGANVLTF. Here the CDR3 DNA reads TGTGCCAGCAGCCACCTATCTGGGGCCAACGTCCTGACTTTC.

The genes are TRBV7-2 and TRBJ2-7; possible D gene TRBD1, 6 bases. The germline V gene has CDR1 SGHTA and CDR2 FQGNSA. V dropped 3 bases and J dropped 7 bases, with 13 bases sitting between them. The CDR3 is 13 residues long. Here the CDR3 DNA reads TGTGCCAGCAGCTTCCTAGGCCAGGGGGAGCAGTACTTC. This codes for CASSFLGQGEQYF.

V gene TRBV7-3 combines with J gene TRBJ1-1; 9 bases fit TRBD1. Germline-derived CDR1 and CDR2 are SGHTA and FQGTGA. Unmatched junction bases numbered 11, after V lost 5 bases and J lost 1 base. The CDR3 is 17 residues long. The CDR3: CASSVTGGYAENTEAFF. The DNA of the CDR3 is TGTGCCAGCAGCGTCACAGGGGGCTACGCCGAGAACACTGAAGCTTTCTTT.

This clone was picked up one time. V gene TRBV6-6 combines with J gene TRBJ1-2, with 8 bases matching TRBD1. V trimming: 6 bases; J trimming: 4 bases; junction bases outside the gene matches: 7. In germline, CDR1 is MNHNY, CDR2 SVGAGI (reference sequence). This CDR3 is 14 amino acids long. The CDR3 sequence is CASRKADRAYGYTF. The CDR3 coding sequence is TGTGCCAGCAGAAAAGCGGACAGGGCCTATGGCTACACCTTC.

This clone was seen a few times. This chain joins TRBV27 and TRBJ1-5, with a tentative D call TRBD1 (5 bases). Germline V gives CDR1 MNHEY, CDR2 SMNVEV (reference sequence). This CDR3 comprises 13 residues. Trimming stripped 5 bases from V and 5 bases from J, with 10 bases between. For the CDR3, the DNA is TGTGCCAGCAGTCGGGGGGTCCATCAGCCCCAGCATTTT. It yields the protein CASSRGVHQPQHF.

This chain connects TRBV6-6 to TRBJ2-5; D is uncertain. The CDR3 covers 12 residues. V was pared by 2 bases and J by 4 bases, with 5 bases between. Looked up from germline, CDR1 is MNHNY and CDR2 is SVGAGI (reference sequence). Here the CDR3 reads CASSYSRETQYF. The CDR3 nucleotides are TGTGCCAGCAGTTACAGTAGAGAGACCCAGTACTTC.

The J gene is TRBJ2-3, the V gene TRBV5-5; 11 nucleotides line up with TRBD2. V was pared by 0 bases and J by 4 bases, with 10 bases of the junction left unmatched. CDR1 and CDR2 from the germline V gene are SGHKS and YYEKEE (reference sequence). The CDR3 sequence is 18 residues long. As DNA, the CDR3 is TGTGCCAGCAGCTTGGGCCGGGGAGGTAGCGGGGGGGCAGATACGCAGTATTTT. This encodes CASSLGRGGSGGADTQYF.

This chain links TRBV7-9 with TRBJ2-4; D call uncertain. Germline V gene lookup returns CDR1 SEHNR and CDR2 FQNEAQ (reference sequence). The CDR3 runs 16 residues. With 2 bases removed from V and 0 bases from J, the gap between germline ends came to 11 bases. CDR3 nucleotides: TGTGCCAGCAGCTTACTCACATCCCTAGCCAAAAACATTCAGTACTTC. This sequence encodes CASSLLTSLAKNIQYF.

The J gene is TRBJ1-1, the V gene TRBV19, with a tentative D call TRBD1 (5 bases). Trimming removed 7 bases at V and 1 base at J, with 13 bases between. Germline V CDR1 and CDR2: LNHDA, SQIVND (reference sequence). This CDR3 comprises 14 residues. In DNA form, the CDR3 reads TGTGCCAGTACCGCTGGCGGGGGGAACACTGAAGCTTTCTTT. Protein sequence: CASTAGGGNTEAFF.

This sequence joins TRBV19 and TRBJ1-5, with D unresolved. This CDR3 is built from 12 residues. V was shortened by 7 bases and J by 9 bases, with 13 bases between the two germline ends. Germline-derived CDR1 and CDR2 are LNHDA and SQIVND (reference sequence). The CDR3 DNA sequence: TGTGCCAGTATGAGGGAGGGCCCGCCCCAGCATTTT. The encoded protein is CASMREGPPQHF.

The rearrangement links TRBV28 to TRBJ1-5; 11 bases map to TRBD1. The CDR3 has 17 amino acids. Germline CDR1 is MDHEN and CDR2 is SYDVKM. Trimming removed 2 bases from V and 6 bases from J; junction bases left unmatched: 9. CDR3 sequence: CASSLRGQGAGGQPQHF. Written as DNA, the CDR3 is TGTGCCAGCAGTTTAAGAGGACAGGGGGCCGGGGGTCAGCCCCAGCATTTT.

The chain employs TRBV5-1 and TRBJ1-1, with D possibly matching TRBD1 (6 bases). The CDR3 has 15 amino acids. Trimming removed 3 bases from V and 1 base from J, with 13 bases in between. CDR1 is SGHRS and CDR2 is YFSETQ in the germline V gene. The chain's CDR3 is CASSWGTYKNTEAFF. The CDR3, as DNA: TGCGCCAGCAGCTGGGGGACATATAAGAACACTGAAGCTTTCTTT.

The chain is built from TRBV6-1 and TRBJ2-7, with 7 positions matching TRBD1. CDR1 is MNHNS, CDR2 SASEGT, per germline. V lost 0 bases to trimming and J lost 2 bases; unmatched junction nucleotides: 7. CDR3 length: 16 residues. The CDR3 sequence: CASSEAIWGQTYEQYF. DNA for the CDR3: TGTGCCAGCAGTGAAGCCATCTGGGGACAGACCTACGAGCAGTACTTC.

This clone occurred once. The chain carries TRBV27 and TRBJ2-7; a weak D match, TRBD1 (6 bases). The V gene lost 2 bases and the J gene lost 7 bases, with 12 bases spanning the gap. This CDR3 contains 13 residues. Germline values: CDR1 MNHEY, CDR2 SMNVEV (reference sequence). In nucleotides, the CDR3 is TGTGCCAGCAGTTTACAGGGGCCTCGGGAGCAGTACTTC. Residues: CASSLQGPREQYF.

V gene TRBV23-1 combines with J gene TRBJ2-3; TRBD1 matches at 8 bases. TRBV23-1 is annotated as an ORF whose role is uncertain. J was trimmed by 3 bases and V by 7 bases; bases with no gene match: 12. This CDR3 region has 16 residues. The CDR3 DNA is TGCGCCAGCAATCGGGACAGGCGGGCAGCGACAGATACGCAGTATTTT. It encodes CASNRDRRAATDTQYF.

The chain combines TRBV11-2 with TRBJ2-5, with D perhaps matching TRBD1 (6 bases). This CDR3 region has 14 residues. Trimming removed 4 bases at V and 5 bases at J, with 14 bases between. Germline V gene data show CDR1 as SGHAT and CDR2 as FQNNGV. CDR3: CASSSPRGGETQYF. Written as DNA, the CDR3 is TGTGCCAGCAGCTCCCCGCGTGGGGGCGAGACCCAGTACTTC.

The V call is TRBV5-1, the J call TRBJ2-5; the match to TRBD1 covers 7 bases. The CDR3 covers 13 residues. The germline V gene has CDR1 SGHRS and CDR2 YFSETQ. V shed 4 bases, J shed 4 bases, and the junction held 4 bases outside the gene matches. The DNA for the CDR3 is TGCGCCAGCAGCAACCGACAGGGAGAGACCCAGTACTTC. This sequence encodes CASSNRQGETQYF.

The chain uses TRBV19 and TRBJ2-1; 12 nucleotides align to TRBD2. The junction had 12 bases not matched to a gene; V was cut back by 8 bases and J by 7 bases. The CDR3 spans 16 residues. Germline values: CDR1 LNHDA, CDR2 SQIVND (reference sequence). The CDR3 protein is CASGRASGGGWNEQFF. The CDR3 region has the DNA TGTGCCAGTGGCCGGGCTAGCGGGGGGGGTTGGAATGAGCAGTTCTTC. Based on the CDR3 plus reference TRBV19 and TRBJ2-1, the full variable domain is DGGITQSPKYLFRKEGQNVTLSCEQNLNHDAMYWYRQDPGQGLRLIYYSQIVNDFQKGDIAEGYSVSREKKESFPLTVTSAQKNPTAFYLCASGRASGGGWNEQFFGPGTRLTVL.

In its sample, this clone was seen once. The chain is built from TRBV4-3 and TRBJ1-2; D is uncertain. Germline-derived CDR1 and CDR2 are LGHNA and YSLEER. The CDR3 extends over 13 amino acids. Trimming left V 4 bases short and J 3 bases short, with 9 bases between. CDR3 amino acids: CASSPEGDYGYTF. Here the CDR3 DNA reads TGCGCCAGCAGCCCGGAGGGAGACTATGGCTACACCTTC.

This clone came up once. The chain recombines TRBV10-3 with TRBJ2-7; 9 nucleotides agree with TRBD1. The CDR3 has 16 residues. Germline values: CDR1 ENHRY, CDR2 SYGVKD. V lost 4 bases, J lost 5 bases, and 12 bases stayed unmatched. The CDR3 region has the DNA TGTGCCATCAGTGGAGGGGGTGGGACAGGGTTAAACGAGCAGTACTTC. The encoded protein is CAISGGGGTGLNEQYF.

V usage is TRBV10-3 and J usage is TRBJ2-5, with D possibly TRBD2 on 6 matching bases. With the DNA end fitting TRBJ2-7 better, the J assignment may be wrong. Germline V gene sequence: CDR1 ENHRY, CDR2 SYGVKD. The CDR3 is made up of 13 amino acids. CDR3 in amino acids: CAISEQGGYEQYF. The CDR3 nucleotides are TGTGCCATCAGTGAGCAGGGAGGCTACGAGCAGTACTTC.

The CDR3 DNA reads TGTGCCAGCAGTTTGAGGGTCCACGCTGGAAACACCATATATTTT. Its protein is CASSLRVHAGNTIYF. The rearrangement joins TRBV6-5 to TRBJ1-3; no firm D call. CDR3 length: 15 residues. The germline gives CDR1 MNHEY, CDR2 SVGAGI. Trimming left V 4 bases short and J 2 bases short, with 12 bases between.

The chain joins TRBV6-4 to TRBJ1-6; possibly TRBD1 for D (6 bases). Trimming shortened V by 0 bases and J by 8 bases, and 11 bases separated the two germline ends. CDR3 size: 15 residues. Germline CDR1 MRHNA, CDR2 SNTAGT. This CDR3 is CASSDSRGEYSPLHF. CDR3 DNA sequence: TGTGCCAGCAGTGACTCCAGGGGAGAATATTCACCCCTCCACTTT.

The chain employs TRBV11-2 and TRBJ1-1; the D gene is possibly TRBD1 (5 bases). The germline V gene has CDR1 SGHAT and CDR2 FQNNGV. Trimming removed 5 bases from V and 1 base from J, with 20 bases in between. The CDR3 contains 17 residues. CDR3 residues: CASSPDLGQGRNTEAFF. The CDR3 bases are TGTGCCAGCAGCCCGGACCTGGGGCAGGGTAGGAACACTGAAGCTTTCTTT. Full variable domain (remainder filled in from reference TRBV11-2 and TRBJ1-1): EAGVAQSPRYKIIEKRQSVAFWCNPISGHATLYWYQQILGQGPKLLIQFQNNGVVDDSQLPKDRFSAERLKGVDSTLKIQPAKLEDSAVYLCASSPDLGQGRNTEAFFGQGTRLTVV.

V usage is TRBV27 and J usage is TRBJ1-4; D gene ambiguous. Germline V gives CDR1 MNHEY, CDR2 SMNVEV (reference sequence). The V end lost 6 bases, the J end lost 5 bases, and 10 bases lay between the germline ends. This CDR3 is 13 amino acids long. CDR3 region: CASRLLGNEKLFF. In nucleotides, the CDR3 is TGTGCCAGCAGGCTGTTGGGCAATGAAAAACTGTTTTTT.